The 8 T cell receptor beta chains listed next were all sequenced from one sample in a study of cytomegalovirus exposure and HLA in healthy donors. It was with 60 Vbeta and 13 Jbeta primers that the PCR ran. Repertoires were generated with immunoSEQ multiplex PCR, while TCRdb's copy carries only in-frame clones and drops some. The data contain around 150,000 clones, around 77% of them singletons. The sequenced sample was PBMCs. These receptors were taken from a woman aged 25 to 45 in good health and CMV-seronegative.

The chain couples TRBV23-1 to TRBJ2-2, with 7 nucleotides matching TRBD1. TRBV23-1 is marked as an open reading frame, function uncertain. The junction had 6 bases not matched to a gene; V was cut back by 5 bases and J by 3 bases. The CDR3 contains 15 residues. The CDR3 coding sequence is TGCGCCAGCAGTTTCGGACAGGTGGACACCGGGGAGCTGTTTTTT. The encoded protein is CASSFGQVDTGELFF.

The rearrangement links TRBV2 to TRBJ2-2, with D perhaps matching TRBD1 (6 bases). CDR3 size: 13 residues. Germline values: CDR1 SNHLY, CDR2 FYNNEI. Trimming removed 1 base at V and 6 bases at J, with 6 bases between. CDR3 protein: CASSEEGAGELFF. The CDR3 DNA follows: TGTGCCAGCAGTGAAGAGGGGGCCGGGGAGCTGTTTTTT.

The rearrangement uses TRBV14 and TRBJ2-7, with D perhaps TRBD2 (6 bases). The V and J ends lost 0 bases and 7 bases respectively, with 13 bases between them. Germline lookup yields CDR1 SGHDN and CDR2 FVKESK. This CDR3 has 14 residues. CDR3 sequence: CASSQDAGRWEQYF. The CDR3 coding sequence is TGTGCCAGCAGCCAAGATGCGGGGCGGTGGGAGCAGTACTTC. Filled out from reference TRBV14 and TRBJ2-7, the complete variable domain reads EAGVTQFPSHSVIEKGQTVTLRCDPISGHDNLYWYRRVMGKEIKFLLHFVKESKQDESGMPNNRFLAERTGGTYSTLKVQPAELEDSGVYFCASSQDAGRWEQYFGPGTRLTVT.

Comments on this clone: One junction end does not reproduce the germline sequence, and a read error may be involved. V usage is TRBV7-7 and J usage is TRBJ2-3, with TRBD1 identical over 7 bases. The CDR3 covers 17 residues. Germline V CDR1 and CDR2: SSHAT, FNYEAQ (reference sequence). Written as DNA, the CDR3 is TGTGCTAGCAGCTTAGTTAATCGGGACAGACGAAGGGTTACGCAGTATTTT. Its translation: CASSLVNRDRRRVTQYF.

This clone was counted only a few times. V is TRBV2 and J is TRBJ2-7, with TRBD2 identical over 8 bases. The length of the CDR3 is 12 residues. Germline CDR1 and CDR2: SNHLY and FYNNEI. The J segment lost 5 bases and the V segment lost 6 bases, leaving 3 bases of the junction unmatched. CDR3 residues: CASRAGAHEQYF. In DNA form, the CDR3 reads TGTGCCAGCAGAGCGGGGGCCCACGAGCAGTACTTC.

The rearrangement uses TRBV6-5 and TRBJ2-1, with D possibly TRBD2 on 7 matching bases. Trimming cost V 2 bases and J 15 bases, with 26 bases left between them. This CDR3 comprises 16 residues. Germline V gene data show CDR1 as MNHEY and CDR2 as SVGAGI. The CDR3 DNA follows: TGTGCCAGCAGTTACCTTCGTGATGGGGGGGCCAGAGCAGGGTTCTTC. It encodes CASSYLRDGGARAGFF.

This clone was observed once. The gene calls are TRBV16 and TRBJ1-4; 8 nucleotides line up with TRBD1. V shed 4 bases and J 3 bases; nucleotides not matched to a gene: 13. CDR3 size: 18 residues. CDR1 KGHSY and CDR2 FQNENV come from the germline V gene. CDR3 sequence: CASSPLERTGGANEKLFF. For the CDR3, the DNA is TGTGCCAGCAGCCCCCTCGAGCGTACAGGGGGGGCTAATGAAAAACTGTTTTTT.

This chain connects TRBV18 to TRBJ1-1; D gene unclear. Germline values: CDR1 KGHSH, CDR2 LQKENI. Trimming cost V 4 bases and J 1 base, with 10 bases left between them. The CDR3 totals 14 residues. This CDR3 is CASSLISENTEAFF. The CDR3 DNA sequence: TGTGCCAGCTCACTAATTAGCGAGAACACTGAAGCTTTCTTT.